The 31 T cell receptor beta chains in this list originate from one sample, sequenced in a study of OX40 agonist ivuxolimab in advanced cancers. The data were produced by immunoSEQ multiplex PCR, yet TCRdb's version contains in-frame clones alone and is incomplete. The sample has 60,000 to 85,000 clones, approximately 90% seen once. The sample here was CD4+ or CD8+ T cells sorted from blood, taken in a trial of the OX40 agonist ivuxolimab. The receptors stem from an adult with an advanced solid tumor such as melanoma, head and neck, liver or kidney cancer.

The chain is built from TRBV27 and TRBJ1-2; tentative D call: TRBD1 (6 bases). Germline V gene data show CDR1 as MNHEY and CDR2 as SMNVEV (reference sequence). Trimming shortened V by 2 bases and J by 5 bases, and 21 bases separated the two germline ends. There are 17 residues in the CDR3. This CDR3 is CASSLRPTGTSSYGYTF. DNA for the CDR3: TGTGCCAGCAGTTTACGGCCCACAGGGACCTCTTCGTATGGCTACACCTTC.

The V and J genes are TRBV28 and TRBJ1-4, with a tentative D call TRBD1 (6 bases). CDR1 is MDHEN, CDR2 SYDVKM, per germline. The length of the CDR3 is 24 residues. The V end was cut by 3 bases, the J end by 7 bases, with 42 bases between. The CDR3 nucleotides are TGTGCCAGCAGTTTTGGCTTCGGGAAAGCTCGCTTACAGGGTCTGAACGGACGGGGTGAAAAACTGTTTTTT. Translated, it gives CASSFGFGKARLQGLNGRGEKLFF.

The chain joins TRBV19 to TRBJ2-1; no clear D gene. Trimming pared 2 bases from V and 9 bases from J, leaving 11 bases between. CDR1 is LNHDA, CDR2 SQIVND, per germline (reference sequence). The CDR3 runs 13 residues. DNA for the CDR3: TGTGCCAGTAGTATACTTGTTTTTGGTGAGCAGTTCTTC. The encoded protein is CASSILVFGEQFF.

This clone was counted a single time. This chain connects TRBV27 to TRBJ2-3; 14 positions agree with TRBD2. CDR1 is MNHEY and CDR2 is SMNVEV in the germline V gene (reference sequence). The CDR3 runs to 21 residues. V lost 3 bases, J lost 2 bases, and 16 bases stayed unmatched. The CDR3, as DNA: TGTGCCAGCAGTTTCTACTCCCCAAATCCGGGACTAGCGGGAGTCACAGATACGCAGTATTTT. It encodes CASSFYSPNPGLAGVTDTQYF.

The rearrangement links TRBV13 to TRBJ2-1; 8 nucleotides line up with TRBD2. V gave up 1 base and J gave up 2 bases; unmatched junction bases: 4. Germline lookup yields CDR1 PRHDT and CDR2 FYEKMQ (reference sequence). The CDR3 loop spans 16 amino acids. The CDR3 here is CASSLDRAGAYNEQFF. The DNA for the CDR3 is TGTGCCAGCAGCTTAGATCGAGCGGGGGCCTACAATGAGCAGTTCTTC.

The chain links TRBV28 to TRBJ2-7; maybe TRBD1 (5 bases). The CDR3 totals 14 residues. Deletions cut 4 bases from V and 0 bases from J, with 10 bases between. Germline lookup yields CDR1 MDHEN and CDR2 SYDVKM. The CDR3 region is CASSSPTDSYEQYF. The CDR3 DNA reads TGTGCCAGCAGTTCTCCGACAGACTCCTACGAGCAGTACTTC.

The chain has TRBV7-9 and TRBJ2-7, with D uncertain. V lost 5 bases and J lost 0, with 11 bases in between. CDR3 size: 14 residues. Germline values: CDR1 SEHNR, CDR2 FQNEAQ (reference sequence). The CDR3 loop reads CASSLQSSSYEQYF. CDR3 coding DNA: TGTGCCAGCAGCCTCCAAAGCAGCTCCTACGAGCAGTACTTC.

Only a few counts were recorded for this clone. The rearrangement uses TRBV25-1 and TRBJ2-3; D gene unclear. Germline-derived CDR1 and CDR2 are MGHDK and SYGVNS. V shed 6 bases and J shed 0 bases, with 10 bases lying between them. The CDR3 totals 14 residues. CDR3 nucleotide sequence: TGTGCCAGCAGAAAGATAGCTAGCACAGATACGCAGTATTTT. Protein: CASRKIASTDTQYF.

This clone was recorded only once. V is TRBV5-1 and J is TRBJ1-1; unclear D gene. The V gene's germline CDR1 is SGHRS and CDR2 YFSETQ. There are 14 residues in the CDR3. V was shortened by 2 bases and J by 0 bases, with 8 bases between the two germline ends. CDR3 in amino acids: CASSFGTMNTEAFF. As DNA, the CDR3 is TGCGCCAGCAGCTTCGGAACAATGAACACTGAAGCTTTCTTT.

The chain has TRBV27 and TRBJ2-7, with D tentatively TRBD2 (5 bases). The CDR3 is 13 amino acids. Germline lookup yields CDR1 MNHEY and CDR2 SMNVEV (reference sequence). Trimming cost V 2 bases and J 4 bases, with 9 bases left between them. Written as DNA, the CDR3 is TGTGCCAGCAGTTTACGGGGAAATTACGAGCAGTACTTC. This translates into CASSLRGNYEQYF.

This chain joins TRBV6-1 and TRBJ1-2; 9 bases map to TRBD1. V was clipped by 9 bases and J by 3 bases; unmatched bases: 11. Germline V gives CDR1 MNHNS, CDR2 SASEGT. The CDR3 totals 15 residues. CDR3 nucleotide sequence: TGTGCCAGTGAGGGCAGGGACAGGGCGCACTATGGCTACACCTTC. This sequence encodes CASEGRDRAHYGYTF.

V gene TRBV7-2 combines with J gene TRBJ2-1; a weak D match, TRBD1 (5 bases). Germline loops: CDR1 SGHTA, CDR2 FQGNSA. CDR3 length: 15 residues. The V gene lost 8 bases and the J gene lost 4 bases, with 18 bases spanning the gap. This chain's CDR3 is CASASQGHPYNEQFF. CDR3 in DNA: TGTGCCAGCGCTAGTCAGGGCCACCCGTACAATGAGCAGTTCTTC.

The chain recombines TRBV5-6 with TRBJ2-5; TRBD2 is a possible D gene (6 bases). There are 15 residues in the CDR3. Germline CDR1 SGHDT, CDR2 YYEEEE. Trimming took 0 bases from V and 5 from J, leaving 14 bases between them. CDR3 region: CASSLALRDRETQYF. CDR3 DNA sequence: TGTGCCAGCAGCTTGGCTTTGCGGGATAGGGAGACCCAGTACTTC.

V gene TRBV2 combines with J gene TRBJ1-5, with D possibly being TRBD1 (6 bases). Germline values: CDR1 SNHLY, CDR2 FYNNEI. V was clipped by 7 bases and J by 3 bases, with 16 bases between them. CDR3 length: 15 amino acids. Here the CDR3 reads CASKQGDKNNQPQHF. Written as DNA, the CDR3 is TGTGCCAGCAAACAGGGAGACAAGAACAATCAGCCCCAGCATTTT.

On this clone itself: An end of the junction differs from the germline gene, which may be a read error. The V and J genes are TRBV20-1 and TRBJ1-2; 7 bases are a match to TRBD1. The CDR3 totals 9 residues. The germline V gene has CDR1 DFQATT and CDR2 SNEGSKA (reference sequence). The CDR3 nucleotides are TGTCAGGGGGGCTATGGCTACACCTTC. This encodes CQGGYGYTF.

The chain couples TRBV28 to TRBJ1-2; a weak D match, TRBD1 (5 bases). The CDR3 is made up of 17 amino acids. Trimming removed 5 bases from V and 1 base from J, with 20 bases in between. Germline CDR1 reads MDHEN; CDR2 reads SYDVKM. The CDR3 reads CASSAPGVLISNYGYTF. CDR3 bases: TGTGCCAGCAGTGCCCCGGGGGTTCTGATAAGTAACTATGGCTACACCTTC.

The V gene is TRBV18, the J gene TRBJ1-4; TRBD1 aligns across 10 bases. Per the germline V gene, CDR1 is KGHSH and CDR2 is LQKENI. V was pared by 3 bases and J by 7 bases, with 5 bases of the junction left unmatched. CDR3 size: 15 residues. For the CDR3, the DNA is TGTGCCAGCTCACCGGGACAGGGGAAGGGTGAAAAACTGTTTTTT. Protein: CASSPGQGKGEKLFF.

The chain links TRBV11-1 to TRBJ2-1, with 8 bases matching TRBD2. The CDR3 covers 15 residues. Germline trimming cut 6 bases from V and 7 bases from J; bases unmatched to any gene: 11. Looked up from germline, CDR1 is SGHAT and CDR2 is FQDESV (reference sequence). DNA for the CDR3: TGTGCCAGCAGTCCCAGGGCGGGAGGTAATAATGAGCAGTTCTTC. Translating it yields CASSPRAGGNNEQFF. The full variable domain, its missing parts supplied by reference TRBV11-1 and TRBJ2-1, is EAEVAQSPRYKITEKSQAVAFWCDPISGHATLYWYRQILGQGPELLVQFQDESVVDDSQLPKDRFSAERLKGVDSTLKIQPAELGDSAMYLCASSPRAGGNNEQFFGPGTRLTVL.

This clone has only a few counts. The CDR3 region is CASRLDIINGYTF. Here the CDR3 DNA reads TGTGCCAGCAGACTCGACATAATTAATGGCTACACCTTC. The rearrangement joins TRBV6-5 to TRBJ1-2, with no clear D. Germline loops: CDR1 MNHEY, CDR2 SVGAGI. The V and J ends lost 6 bases and 6 bases respectively, with 14 bases between them. The CDR3 covers 13 residues.

This clone appeared a single time. The chain employs TRBV7-9 and TRBJ2-5; D gene uncertain. Looked up from germline, CDR1 is SEHNR and CDR2 is FQNEAQ (reference sequence). The V end lost 1 base, the J end lost 1 base, and 13 bases lay between the germline ends. The CDR3 consists of 16 residues. The CDR3 region has the DNA TGTGCCAGCAGCTTAGTGGTCGGGCCAGGCCAAGAGACCCAGTACTTC. Translation: CASSLVVGPGQETQYF.

V and J are TRBV2 and TRBJ1-5; 11 nucleotides agree with TRBD1. J was trimmed by 5 bases and V by 6 bases; bases with no gene match: 0. Germline CDR1 SNHLY, CDR2 FYNNEI. This CDR3 has 13 amino acids. CDR3 residues: CASRGQGDQPQHF. As DNA, the CDR3 is TGTGCCAGCAGGGGACAGGGGGATCAGCCCCAGCATTTT.

The J gene is TRBJ2-7, the V gene TRBV4-1, with D possibly called TRBD1 or TRBD2 (5 bases each). CDR3 length equals 15 residues. Trimming took off 1 base at V and 1 base at J, with 11 bases between the two ends. Germline V lookup: CDR1 MGHRA, CDR2 YSYEKL. CDR3 in DNA: TGCGCCAGCAGCCAAGTCCCAGGGAGATCCTACGAGCAGTACTTC. It yields the protein CASSQVPGRSYEQYF.

The chain recombines TRBV2 with TRBJ2-7; TRBD1 or TRBD2 may be the D gene (7 bases each). Germline V CDR1 and CDR2: SNHLY, FYNNEI. The V end lost 6 bases, the J end lost 5 bases, and 11 bases lay between the germline ends. CDR3 length equals 12 residues. CDR3 region: CASRAGGDEQYF. The CDR3 DNA sequence: TGTGCCAGCAGAGCAGGGGGGGACGAGCAGTACTTC.

CDR3 amino acids: CASSLESSYTF. CDR3 bases: TGTGCCAGCAGCTTAGAATCGAGCTACACCTTC. The chain uses TRBV7-2 and TRBJ1-2; D remains unclear. V was shortened by 1 base and J by 9 bases, with 6 bases between the two germline ends. The CDR3 consists of 11 residues. The germline V gene encodes CDR1 SGHTA and CDR2 FQGNSA.

CDR3 loop: CASRPGGAYGYTF. In DNA, the CDR3 is TGTGCCAGCCGCCCTGGGGGGGCTTATGGCTACACCTTC. This chain links TRBV5-6 with TRBJ1-2; a weak D match, TRBD1 (6 bases). The CDR3 loop spans 13 amino acids. CDR1 and CDR2 (germline): SGHDT, YYEEEE. The V and J ends lost 7 bases and 5 bases respectively, with 15 bases between them.

As DNA, the CDR3 is TGTGCCAGCTCACCAGGCATCCTAGATTACGAGCAGTACTTC. Translation gives CASSPGILDYEQYF. The V gene is TRBV18, the J gene TRBJ2-7; D ambiguous. Germline V gene sequence: CDR1 KGHSH, CDR2 LQKENI. Between the trimmed V and J ends, which lost 2 bases and 4 bases, there was a span of 12 bases. The CDR3 length is 14 residues.

A few counts support this clone. V is TRBV20-1 and J is TRBJ2-3; D is unclear. V dropped 6 bases and J dropped 6 bases, with 7 bases sitting between them. Germline V gene sequence: CDR1 DFQATT, CDR2 SNEGSKA (reference sequence). This CDR3 is 10 amino acids long. CDR3 amino acids: CSAIGDTQYF. CDR3 DNA: TGCAGTGCCATAGGGGATACGCAGTATTTT.

This chain connects TRBV29-1 to TRBJ1-2; D unclear. V was pared by 0 bases and J by 4 bases, with 15 bases between. Germline V lookup: CDR1 SQVTM, CDR2 ANQGSEA. The CDR3 spans 15 residues. The CDR3 loop is CSVEDRGDLLYGYTF. In nucleotides, the CDR3 is TGCAGCGTTGAAGATCGGGGAGATTTACTCTATGGCTACACCTTC.

V gene TRBV7-2 combines with J gene TRBJ2-3, with D perhaps TRBD1 or TRBD2 (6 bases each). The CDR3 has 16 amino acids. Trimming took 6 bases from V and 1 from J, leaving 17 bases between them. Germline V gene data show CDR1 as SGHTA and CDR2 as FQGNSA. The CDR3 nucleotides are TGTGCCAGCAGGAGGGGGGTATACGCCCGCACAGATACGCAGTATTTT. It encodes CASRRGVYARTDTQYF.

CDR3 coding DNA: TGTGCCAGCAGTGCGGAGGGGGGAACCTACAATGAGCAGTTCTTC. Its translation is CASSAEGGTYNEQFF. V gene TRBV6-4 combines with J gene TRBJ2-1, with D possibly being TRBD1 or TRBD2 (6 bases each). Germline-derived CDR1 and CDR2 are MRHNA and SNTAGT. This CDR3 is built from 15 residues. V was trimmed by 4 bases and J by 2 bases, leaving 12 bases between them.

The rearrangement links TRBV2 to TRBJ2-1; 11 positions match TRBD2. The germline V gene has CDR1 SNHLY and CDR2 FYNNEI. V dropped 8 bases and J dropped 6; count of bases not matched to a gene: 9. The CDR3 length is 15 residues. The CDR3 sequence: CASRRTSGRFNEQFF. CDR3 sequence (DNA): TGTGCCAGCCGGCGGACTAGCGGGCGTTTCAATGAGCAGTTCTTC. The complete variable domain, with remaining parts taken from reference TRBV2 and TRBJ2-1, reads EPEVTQTPSHQVTQMGQEVILRCVPISNHLYFYWYRQILGQKVEFLVSFYNNEISEKSEIFDDQFSVERPDGSNFTLKIRSTKLEDSAMYFCASRRTSGRFNEQFFGPGTRLTVL.